The next 15 T cell receptor beta chains were all read from a single sample in a study of T cell clones after liver transplantation. Profiling relied on immunoSEQ multiplex PCR, and the TCRdb table lists in-frame clones only, not all of them. Here the sample spans about 6,900 clones, roughly 70% being singletons. Sequenced material: CD8+ T cells from blood, taken before liver transplant. These TCRs come from a human donor who received a liver transplant.

The genes are TRBV6-5 and TRBJ2-3; D possibly corresponds to TRBD1 (7 bases). CDR1 is MNHEY and CDR2 is SVGAGI in the germline V gene. Trimming stripped 5 bases from V and 2 bases from J, with 14 bases between. The CDR3 loop spans 15 amino acids. The CDR3 sequence is CASSRGGGLTDTQYF. The CDR3 coding sequence is TGTGCCAGCAGTCGAGGAGGGGGCCTCACAGATACGCAGTATTTT.

CDR3 coding DNA: TGTGCCAGCAGCCCGGCGGGACAGGGACAAGAGACCCAGTACTTC. Translated: CASSPAGQGQETQYF. This chain links TRBV11-3 with TRBJ2-5, with 9 nucleotides matching TRBD1. CDR1 is SGHNT and CDR2 is YENEEA in the germline V gene. CDR3 length: 15 amino acids. V was clipped by 5 bases and J by 2 bases; unmatched bases: 6.

The chain links TRBV30 to TRBJ2-7, with 8 bases aligning to TRBD2. The CDR3 loop spans 14 amino acids. Germline assignment: CDR1 GTSNPN and CDR2 SVGIG (reference sequence). Losses at the gene ends were 2 bases for V and 4 bases for J; bases not matched to a gene: 7. The CDR3 loop is CAWSPVRGGYEQYF. The CDR3, as DNA: TGTGCCTGGAGTCCCGTTCGGGGGGGTTACGAGCAGTACTTC.

The chain links TRBV7-9 to TRBJ2-1; no clear D. Per germline, CDR1 SEHNR and CDR2 FQNEAQ (reference sequence). The CDR3 runs to 13 residues. Trimming shortened V by 5 bases and J by 2 bases, and 7 bases separated the two germline ends. The CDR3 coding sequence is TGTGCCAGCAGCCCGAAGGCCTACAATGAGCAGTTCTTC. It specifies CASSPKAYNEQFF.

This clone was observed a single time. The DNA for the CDR3 is TGTGCCAGAAGCTTGGTTGTTGGGAGGGTGGGACATTTT. It encodes CARSLVVGRVGHF. The gene calls are TRBV5-3 and TRBJ1-5; D is uncertain. TRBV5-3 has ORF status, its function being uncertain. There are 13 residues in the CDR3. The V and J ends lost 0 bases and 16 bases respectively, with 17 bases between them.

V usage is TRBV6-5 and J usage is TRBJ1-4; tentative D call: TRBD1 (5 bases). Trimming shortened V by 0 bases and J by 10 bases, and 6 bases separated the two germline ends. CDR3 size: 12 residues. Germline values: CDR1 MNHEY, CDR2 SVGAGI. CDR3 protein: CASSYSGGKLFF. The CDR3 DNA reads TGTGCCAGCAGTTACTCGGGGGGAAAACTGTTTTTT.

This chain connects TRBV5-5 to TRBJ1-5, with D perhaps matching TRBD1 (6 bases). CDR3 length equals 16 residues. Trimming shortened V by 4 bases and J by 5 bases, and 19 bases separated the two germline ends. Germline lookup yields CDR1 SGHKS and CDR2 YYEKEE (reference sequence). This chain's CDR3 is CASSLGLTGSYQPQHF. The CDR3 DNA reads TGTGCCAGCAGCCTGGGGCTAACAGGGTCTTATCAGCCCCAGCATTTT.

The chain carries TRBV10-3 and TRBJ2-1; D unclear. CDR3 size: 15 residues. V was cut by 6 bases and J by 0 bases, with 12 bases left in between. Germline V gene lookup returns CDR1 ENHRY and CDR2 SYGVKD. As DNA, the CDR3 is TGTGCCATCAGCCCAGGTACCAGCTCCTACAATGAGCAGTTCTTC. This gives the protein CAISPGTSSYNEQFF.

This clone qualifies as large. The chain recombines TRBV6-4 with TRBJ2-7, with a possible D match to TRBD1 (5 bases). Trimming stripped 4 bases from V and 4 bases from J, with 5 bases between. This CDR3 is built from 11 residues. Per germline, CDR1 MRHNA and CDR2 SNTAGT. CDR3 amino acids: CASSGTYEQYV. DNA of the CDR3: TGTGCCAGCAGTGGGACATACGAGCAGTACGTC.

This clone was seen just once. The rearrangement uses TRBV5-1 and TRBJ2-3; 10 bases align to TRBD2. The CDR3 contains 20 residues. With V trimmed by 4 bases and J by 2 bases, 19 bases remained unmatched. Germline V gives CDR1 SGHRS, CDR2 YFSETQ. In nucleotides, the CDR3 is TGCGCCAGCAGCCTGAGCGGACTAGCGGAACCGATATTAGACACAGATACGCAGTATTTT. As protein: CASSLSGLAEPILDTDTQYF.

This rearrangement joins TRBV6-1 to TRBJ1-2, with 7 bases aligning to TRBD1. CDR1 and CDR2 from the germline V gene are MNHNS and SASEGT. The CDR3 runs 15 residues. With 1 base clipped from V and 5 bases from J, the junction kept 7 bases outside the gene matches. CDR3 in amino acids: CASSEEEGAGYGYTF. CDR3 nucleotides: TGTGCCAGCAGTGAAGAGGAGGGGGCAGGATATGGCTACACCTTC.

V and J are TRBV11-2 and TRBJ1-1, with 7 bases lining up with TRBD1. V lost 3 bases to trimming and J lost 4 bases; unmatched junction nucleotides: 11. This CDR3 has 16 amino acids. CDR1 SGHAT and CDR2 FQNNGV come from the germline V gene. CDR3 sequence (DNA): TGTGCCAGCAGCTTCCAACAGGGGCTGACAGTCACTGAAGCTTTCTTT. Translating it yields CASSFQQGLTVTEAFF.

V usage is TRBV15 and J usage is TRBJ2-7, with D hard to call. Trimming left V 1 base short and J 1 base short, with 5 bases between. CDR3 length: 13 residues. Germline CDR1 LNHNV, CDR2 YYDKDF (reference sequence). Here the CDR3 DNA reads TGTGCCACCAGCAGAGGTTCTTCCTACGAGCAGTACTTC. Its protein is CATSRGSSYEQYF.

This clone ranks as medium-sized (0.01 to 0.1%). This rearrangement joins TRBV7-9 to TRBJ1-2; TRBD1 might be the D (5 bases). V lost 3 bases to trimming and J lost 2 bases, with 10 bases between them. Per germline, CDR1 SEHNR and CDR2 FQNEAQ (reference sequence). There are 14 residues in the CDR3. CDR3 region: CASSFGGRNYGYTF. The CDR3 nucleotides are TGTGCCAGCAGCTTCGGGGGGAGGAACTATGGCTACACCTTC.

This clone has only a few counts. V is TRBV6-5 and J is TRBJ2-7, with D unresolved. V lost 4 bases, J lost 6 bases, and 16 bases lay in between. From germline, CDR1 is MNHEY and CDR2 SVGAGI. The CDR3 loop spans 14 amino acids. CDR3 residues: CASSFPLNFGEQYF. CDR3 nucleotides: TGTGCCAGCAGTTTCCCCCTCAACTTTGGCGAGCAGTACTTC.